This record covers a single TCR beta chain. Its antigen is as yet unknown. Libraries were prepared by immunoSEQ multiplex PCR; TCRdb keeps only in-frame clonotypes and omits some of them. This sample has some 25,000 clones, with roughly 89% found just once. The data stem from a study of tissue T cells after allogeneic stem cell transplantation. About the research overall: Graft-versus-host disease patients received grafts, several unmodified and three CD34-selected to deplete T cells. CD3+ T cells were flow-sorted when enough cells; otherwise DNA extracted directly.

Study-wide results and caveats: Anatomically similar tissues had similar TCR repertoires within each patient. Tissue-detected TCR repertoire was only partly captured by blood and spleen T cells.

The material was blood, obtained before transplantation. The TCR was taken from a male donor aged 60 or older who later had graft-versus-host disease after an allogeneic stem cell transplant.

The DNA of the CDR3 is TGTGCCAGCAAAGAAGGGAGGGCCTTCTACAATGAGCAGTTCTTC. It encodes CASKEGRAFYNEQFF. V gene TRBV2 combines with J gene TRBJ2-1, with 7 bases identical to TRBD2. Germline CDR1 is SNHLY and CDR2 is FYNNEI. J gave up 3 bases and V 7 bases, and 9 bases lay outside the gene matches. The CDR3 length is 15 residues.